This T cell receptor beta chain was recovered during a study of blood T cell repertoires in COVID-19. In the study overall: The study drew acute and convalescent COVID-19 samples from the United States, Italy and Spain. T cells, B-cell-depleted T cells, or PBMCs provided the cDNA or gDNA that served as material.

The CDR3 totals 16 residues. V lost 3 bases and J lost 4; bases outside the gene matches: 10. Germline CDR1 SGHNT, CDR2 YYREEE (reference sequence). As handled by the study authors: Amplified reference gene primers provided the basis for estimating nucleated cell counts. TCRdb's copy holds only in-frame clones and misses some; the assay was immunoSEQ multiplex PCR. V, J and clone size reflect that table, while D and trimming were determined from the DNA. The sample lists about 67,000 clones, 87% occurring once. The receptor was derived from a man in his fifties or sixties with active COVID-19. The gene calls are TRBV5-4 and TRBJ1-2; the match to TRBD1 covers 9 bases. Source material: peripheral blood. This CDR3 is CASSSGQGNRFYGYTF. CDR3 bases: TGTGCCAGCAGCTCCGGACAGGGGAACCGGTTCTATGGCTACACCTTC.